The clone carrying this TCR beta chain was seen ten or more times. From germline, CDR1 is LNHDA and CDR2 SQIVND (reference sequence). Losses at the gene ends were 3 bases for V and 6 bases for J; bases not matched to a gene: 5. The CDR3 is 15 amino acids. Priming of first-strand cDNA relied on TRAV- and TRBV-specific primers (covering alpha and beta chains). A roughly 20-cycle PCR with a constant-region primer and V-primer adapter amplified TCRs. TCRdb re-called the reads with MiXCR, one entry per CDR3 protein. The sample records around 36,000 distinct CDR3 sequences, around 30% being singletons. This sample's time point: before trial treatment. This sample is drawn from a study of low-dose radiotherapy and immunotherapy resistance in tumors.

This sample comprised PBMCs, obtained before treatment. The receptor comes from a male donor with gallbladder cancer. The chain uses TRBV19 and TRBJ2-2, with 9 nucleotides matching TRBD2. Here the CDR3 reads CASSMISGGAGELFF. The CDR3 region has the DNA TGTGCCAGTAGTATGATTAGCGGGGGTGCCGGGGAGCTGTTTTTT.